This T cell receptor (beta chain) was captured in a study of blood T cell repertoires in COVID-19. In the original processing: Scientists estimated how many nucleated cells there were by amplifying reference gene primers. Libraries were prepared by immunoSEQ multiplex PCR; TCRdb keeps only in-frame clonotypes and omits some of them. V and J calls and clone size come straight from that table; D and trimming were deduced from the DNA. Of 25,000 to 30,000 clones detected, roughly 89% appear once; the ten largest clones hold approximately 3%. V shed 1 base and J shed 7 bases, with 9 bases lying between them. This CDR3 is built from 12 residues. CDR1 GTSNPN and CDR2 SVGIG come from the germline V gene (reference sequence).

Sequenced material: peripheral blood. The TCR comes from a human donor in a cohort sampled during active COVID-19. The rearrangement joins TRBV30 to TRBJ2-3; D gene ambiguous. The CDR3 region has the DNA TGTGCCTGGAGTGGGTTGGGCTATACGCAGTATTTT. The encoded protein is CAWSGLGYTQYF.